This record looks at one T cell receptor beta chain sequence and its context. The table lists this clonotype with many counts. The clone's antigen remains unknown. It has no much larger one-base neighbor in the sample; base qualities were not kept. The library was obtained by 5' RACE. TCRdb lists the instrument as Illumina HiSeq 2500. A second roughly 7 to 12 cycle PCR used a sample-barcoded 5' primer and a J-beta primer mix. Each TCR beta cDNA molecule received a unique molecular identifier from a template-switch 5' adaptor carrying 12 random nucleotides. At least 2.5 million CDR3-containing paired-end reads were obtained from each sample. First-strand cDNA was synthesized from all RNA with the Mint cDNA synthesis kit, primed by a TRBC-specific oligonucleotide. Following uracil-DNA glycosylase treatment, all cDNA underwent a first 18-cycle PCR with the universal primers M1SS and BC2_uni_R. Per the source publication's procedure: Each sample was normalized by randomly selecting 1 million high-quality reads, each carrying a distinct molecular identifier. Reads with shared molecular identifiers were discarded instead of being binned into consensus sequences. CDR3 identification, clonotype clustering and error correction used MiTCR with a Q25 quality threshold and the strictest error-elimination algorithm. Lower-bound total TCR beta diversity was estimated with a nonparametric unseen species model using Euler transformation. In TCRdb, the public reads were trimmed at Q25 with fastp and aligned with MiXCR, with productive beta chains retained. Each CDR3 protein appears once, grouped with its most common genes and DNA. In this record, the V and J calls reflect TCRdb's handling and not the investigators' own analysis. Present in this sample are approximately 680,000 distinct CDR3 sequences, less than 40% of which were seen just once. Jointly, the top ten make up over 15% of the sample.

Donors were 39 systemically healthy Caucasian individuals from Russia aged 6 to 90 years. Each donor gave ten milliliters of peripheral blood, drawn into EDTA-treated Vacutainer tubes. Ficoll-Paque density-gradient centrifugation was used to isolate PBMCs, with at least 6.5 million per sample. Total RNA was extracted from PBMCs with Trizol reagent, with at least 5 micrograms obtained per sample. The percentages of naive CD45RAhigh/CD27high T cells were determined by flow cytometry on a PBMC aliquot from every donor. This entry comes from a study of blood T cells in healthy people across ages (dated by TCRdb to 2015 to 2017). In terms of the full investigation: In model experiments, template switching captured roughly one uniquely barcoded TCR beta cDNA molecule for every two T cells. Age-related changes in TCR beta repertoire diversity were measured in the study by deep sequencing normalized with unique cDNA molecular identifiers. The donors were divided into four age groups: young (average 16 years), middle-aged (over 35), aged (approximately 62) and long-lived (roughly 82). To avoid experimental bias, donors of different ages were distributed randomly across sequencing lanes. Using the same blood draw, the study looked at two additional independent replicas of 1 million unique cDNA reads for two donors, one aged 18 to 29 and the other aged 80 or older.

On the study overall, not on this receptor specifically: The CMV infection status of donors was not known, potentially confounding age-related changes in expanded clonotypes. There was a strong correlation between observed TCR beta diversity and the percentage of naive T cells measured by flow cytometry. Compared with the aged group, the long-lived group had more naive CD4+ T cells, fewer expanded clones and increased TCR diversity, suggesting age selection. Observed TCR beta diversity per million T cells fell roughly linearly with age, and a significant reduction was already apparent by age roughly 40. Estimates of total diversity based on one million sequenced T cells were regarded as lower bounds and as underestimates. Conclusive comparison of naive and antigen-experienced compartments was prevented by the profiling of bulk unsorted PBMCs.

CDR1 SEHNR and CDR2 FQNEAQ were looked up in the germline V gene (reference sequence). The CDR3 holds 16 amino acids from the cysteine to the phenylalanine. Only CDR3 DNA remains: 48 bases, in frame from the first base. At the junction V is shortened by 3 bases and J by 2 bases; bases outside the gene matches: 4. This TCR came from a woman aged 80 or over in good health. Donor details come from another sample of the same person, matched by shared clones. The rearranged segments are TRBV7-9 and TRBJ2-1, and TRBD1 matches 10 of the central bases. Specimen: blood. The CDR3 is CASSFLGTGAYNEQFF. The nucleotide sequence is given as TGTGCCAGCAGCTTCCTCGGGACAGGGGCCTACAATGAGCAGTTCTTC. The full variable domain, with segments outside the CDR3 supplied by the reference TRBV7-9 and TRBJ2-1 proteins, appears as DTGVSQNPRHKITKRGQNVTFRCDPISEHNRLYWYRQTLGQGPEFLTYFQNEAQLEKSRLLSDRFSAERPKGSFSTLEIQRTEQGDSAMYLCASSFLGTGAYNEQFFGPGTRLTVL.